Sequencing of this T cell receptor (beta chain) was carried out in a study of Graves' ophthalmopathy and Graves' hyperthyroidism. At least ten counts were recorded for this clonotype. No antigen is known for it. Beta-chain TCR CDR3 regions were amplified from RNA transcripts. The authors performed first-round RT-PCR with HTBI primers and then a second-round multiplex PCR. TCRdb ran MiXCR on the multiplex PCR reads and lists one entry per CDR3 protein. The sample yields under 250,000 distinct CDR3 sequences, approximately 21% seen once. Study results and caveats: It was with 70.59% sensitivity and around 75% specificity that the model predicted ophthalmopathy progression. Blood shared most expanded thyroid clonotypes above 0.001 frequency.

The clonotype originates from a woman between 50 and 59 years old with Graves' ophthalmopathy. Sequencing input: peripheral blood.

The CDR3, as DNA: TGTGCCAGCAGCTCTAAACCGGGACAGGGGTATGGCTACACCTTC. It yields the protein CASSSKPGQGYGYTF. The genes are TRBV6-5 and TRBJ1-2, with TRBD1 matching 10 bases. V dropped 6 bases and J dropped 5; count of bases not matched to a gene: 9. CDR1 is MNHEY and CDR2 is SVGAGI in the germline V gene. The CDR3 spans 15 residues.